Below, 18 T cell receptor beta chains from the same sample are listed, as sequenced in a study of immune cell composition in non-small cell lung cancer (dated by TCRdb to the late 2010s). The library was prepared using the immunoSEQ multiplex PCR assay. Here the immuneACCESS table is served through TCRdb, limited to in-frame sequences with V and J called. Missing clones are a known gap in these copies; in checked studies unresolved V genes cover under half, and the rest lacks a known reason. The table for this sample lists around 10,000 clones; about 60% of them were counted only once. The ten top clones hold over 15% of the sample. The sequenced material came from lung tumor tissue. These receptors all stem from a human donor with non-small cell lung cancer.

The J gene is TRBJ2-7, the V gene TRBV5-4; 14 nucleotides line up with TRBD2. Trimming removed 1 base from V and 4 bases from J; junction bases left unmatched: 4. Germline-derived CDR1 and CDR2 are SGHNT and YYREEE (reference sequence). The CDR3 is 16 amino acids. The DNA for the CDR3 is TGTGCCAGCAGCTTGCAGGGACTAGCGGGAGCGTACGAGCAGTACTTC. This sequence encodes CASSLQGLAGAYEQYF. The full variable domain, with the rest looked up from reference TRBV5-4 and TRBJ2-7, is ETGVTQSPTHLIKTRGQQVTLRCSSQSGHNTVSWYQQALGQGPQFIFQYYREEENGRGNFPPRFSGLQFPNYSSELNVNALELDDSALYLCASSLQGLAGAYEQYFGPGTRLTVT.

In this sample, this clone is medium-sized. This chain uses TRBV5-8 with TRBJ2-7, with TRBD2 identical over 7 bases. The CDR3 has 15 residues. The germline V gene has CDR1 SGHTS and CDR2 YDEGEE. Trimming removed 4 bases from V and 2 bases from J; junction bases left unmatched: 9. In DNA form, the CDR3 reads TGTGCCAGCAGCCCGCTGGCTAGCGGCGCCTACGAGCAGTACTTC. Protein: CASSPLASGAYEQYF.

The rearrangement joins TRBV6-1 to TRBJ2-1; D call uncertain. The CDR3 sequence is 13 residues long. Germline CDR1 MNHNS, CDR2 SASEGT. Deletions cut 7 bases from V and 0 bases from J, with 7 bases between. CDR3 amino acids: CASKQTSYNEQFF. CDR3 nucleotides: TGTGCCAGCAAACAGACCTCCTACAATGAGCAGTTCTTC.

V and J are TRBV6-4 and TRBJ1-1; D might be TRBD1 (6 bases). V was shortened by 2 bases and J by 1 base, with 20 bases between the two germline ends. The CDR3 spans 18 residues. From germline, CDR1 is MRHNA and CDR2 SNTAGT. This chain's CDR3 is CASSDTQLTGERNTEAFF. As DNA, the CDR3 is TGTGCCAGCAGTGACACGCAATTGACAGGCGAAAGGAACACTGAAGCTTTCTTT.

V usage is TRBV19 and J usage is TRBJ2-5, with D perhaps TRBD1 (5 bases). Trimming took off 1 base at V and 2 bases at J, with 11 bases between the two ends. In germline, CDR1 is LNHDA, CDR2 SQIVND (reference sequence). The CDR3 totals 15 residues. CDR3 protein: CASSIGRGGQETQYF. CDR3 DNA: TGTGCCAGTAGTATAGGTAGGGGTGGTCAAGAGACCCAGTACTTC. The entire variable domain, with the rest obtained from reference TRBV19 and TRBJ2-5, is as follows: DGGITQSPKYLFRKEGQNVTLSCEQNLNHDAMYWYRQDPGQGLRLIYYSQIVNDFQKGDIAEGYSVSREKKESFPLTVTSAQKNPTAFYLCASSIGRGGQETQYFGPGTRLLVL.

CDR3 loop: CASSQEGHSSNQPQHF. The CDR3 DNA follows: TGTGCCAGCAGCCAAGAGGGACATAGTAGCAATCAGCCCCAGCATTTT. This rearrangement joins TRBV4-2 to TRBJ1-5; weak D call: TRBD1 (6 bases). The CDR3 loop spans 16 amino acids. With 0 bases removed from V and 0 bases from J, the gap between germline ends came to 9 bases. Germline lookup yields CDR1 LGHNA and CDR2 YNFKEQ.

The rearrangement links TRBV28 to TRBJ2-2; D is ambiguous. The CDR3 contains 13 residues. Germline V gene lookup returns CDR1 MDHEN and CDR2 SYDVKM. The V and J ends lost 5 bases and 5 bases respectively, with 9 bases between them. This chain's CDR3 is CASSVPSTGELFF. DNA of the CDR3: TGTGCCAGCAGTGTTCCGTCGACCGGGGAGCTGTTTTTT.

V and J are TRBV25-1 and TRBJ2-5; TRBD1 might be the D (6 bases). The germline V gene encodes CDR1 MGHDK and CDR2 SYGVNS. Trimming cost V 6 bases and J 4 bases, with 18 bases left between them. The CDR3 contains 15 residues. The CDR3 coding sequence is TGTGCCAGCAGCCCCACCAACAGGGCCGGAGAGACCCAGTACTTC. Translated: CASSPTNRAGETQYF.

J is TRBJ1-2 and V is TRBV29-1, with 7 bases matching TRBD1. Germline-derived CDR1 and CDR2 are SQVTM and ANQGSEA. J gave up 5 bases and V 4 bases, and 4 bases lay outside the gene matches. This CDR3 contains 12 residues. CDR3 coding DNA: TGCAGCGTTGGGGACAGAGCATATGGCTACACCTTC. Encoded protein: CSVGDRAYGYTF.

The chain joins TRBV29-1 to TRBJ2-3; D gene unclear. CDR3 length: 13 amino acids. In germline, CDR1 is SQVTM, CDR2 ANQGSEA. V gave up 6 bases and J gave up 0 bases, with 10 bases separating them. The CDR3 nucleotides read TGCAGCGTCAGCGTTACTAGCACAGATACGCAGTATTTT. Translating it yields CSVSVTSTDTQYF.

V and J are TRBV29-1 and TRBJ1-1; D gene uncertain. CDR3 size: 12 residues. Trimming took off 2 bases at V and 4 bases at J, with 8 bases between the two ends. The germline V gene encodes CDR1 SQVTM and CDR2 ANQGSEA. This chain's CDR3 is CSVESEATEAFF. Here the CDR3 DNA reads TGCAGCGTTGAAAGTGAGGCCACTGAAGCTTTCTTT.

J is TRBJ2-2 and V is TRBV9; 7 bases line up with TRBD2. In germline, CDR1 is SGDLS, CDR2 YYNGEE. The CDR3 consists of 15 residues. V shed 0 bases and J 3 bases; nucleotides not matched to a gene: 2. The CDR3 loop is CASSVGGGHTGELFF. DNA of the CDR3: TGTGCCAGCAGCGTAGGGGGGGGACACACCGGGGAGCTGTTTTTT.

The rearrangement links TRBV7-8 to TRBJ2-7; TRBD2 might be the D (6 bases). CDR1 is SGHVS and CDR2 is FQNEAQ in the germline V gene. The V and J ends lost 5 bases and 2 bases respectively, with 13 bases between them. CDR3 length: 14 amino acids. The DNA of the CDR3 is TGTGCCAGCAGCCGCGGGACTGTCACCTACGAGCAGTACTTC. Protein: CASSRGTVTYEQYF.

CDR3: CASSTYTGGRETQYF. CDR3 DNA: TGTGCCAGCAGTACCTACACAGGGGGCCGGGAGACCCAGTACTTC. V and J are TRBV28 and TRBJ2-5, with 9 bases lining up with TRBD1. J gave up 5 bases and V 5 bases, and 9 bases lay outside the gene matches. Germline V gene sequence: CDR1 MDHEN, CDR2 SYDVKM. The CDR3 has 15 amino acids.

This clone has only one observation. This sequence joins TRBV14 and TRBJ1-4, with D perhaps matching TRBD1 (5 bases). The CDR3 is 13 residues long. V was pared by 4 bases and J by 8 bases, with 11 bases between. Germline CDR1 is SGHDN and CDR2 is FVKESK. The CDR3 DNA is TGTGCCAGCAGCCTACGGGGGGGAGAAAAACTGTTTTTT. Its translation is CASSLRGGEKLFF.

The chain employs TRBV9 and TRBJ2-1, with D perhaps matching TRBD2 (5 bases). The CDR3 length is 14 residues. Trimming stripped 4 bases from V and 6 bases from J, with 14 bases between. Germline V gene lookup returns CDR1 SGDLS and CDR2 YYNGEE. The chain's CDR3 is CASSPGSILNEQFF. For the CDR3, the DNA is TGTGCCAGCAGCCCGGGGTCCATCCTCAATGAGCAGTTCTTC.

This clone was seen a few times. The rearrangement links TRBV29-1 to TRBJ2-7, with a possible D match to TRBD1 (6 bases). The CDR3 length is 12 residues. The V end was cut by 4 bases, the J end by 3 bases, with 10 bases between. Germline V gives CDR1 SQVTM, CDR2 ANQGSEA. CDR3 sequence reads: CSVVGRGYEQYF. CDR3 coding DNA: TGCAGCGTTGTAGGCAGGGGCTACGAGCAGTACTTC.

This chain links TRBV4-1 with TRBJ2-2, with a possible D match to TRBD2 (5 bases). V lost 5 bases and J lost 0, with 13 bases in between. This CDR3 is built from 16 residues. Per germline, CDR1 MGHRA and CDR2 YSYEKL. CDR3 DNA sequence: TGCGCCAGCAGCACCCCAAGCGGATCGAACACCGGGGAGCTGTTTTTT. It specifies CASSTPSGSNTGELFF.